This TCR beta chain emerged from a study of post-analysis software for immune sequencing data. Looking at the study overall: Both relapsing-remitting and secondary progressive multiple sclerosis featured among the disease courses, as did progressive-relapsing multiple sclerosis. Broader study findings: Normalized Chao1 diversity was significantly reduced in patients versus controls. Batch-matched samples strongly co-clustered by F measure. Five or six TRBV segments were significantly more frequent in patients than in controls. TRBV5-6, TRBV5-1 and TRBV20-1 were among these segments.

Unique molecular identifiers had been added to the TCR beta cDNA libraries. With roughly 0.95 to 11 million T cells as the source, a few hundred thousand cDNA molecules resulted. TCRdb fed the PCR reads into MiXCR, producing one record per CDR3 protein. The sample consists of hundreds of thousands of distinct CDR3 sequences, roughly 50% of them appearing once. The germline gives CDR1 SGDLS, CDR2 YYNGEE. The CDR3 spans 13 residues. Only a few counts were recorded for this clonotype. The antigen remains unidentified. The sequence derives from a girl aged 5 to 17 with multiple sclerosis. The V call is TRBV9, the J call TRBJ2-5; TRBD2 aligns across 9 bases. The closer fit of TRBJ2-7 to the DNA end suggests the J call may be wrong. The source material was blood. CDR3 nucleotides: TGTGCCAGCGGCGGGGGGGGAAGGGTCGAGCAGTACTTC. As protein: CASGGGGRVEQYF.